This T cell receptor beta chain was captured in a study of CD8 T cells in Susac syndrome. Random hexamers were used to reverse transcribe an amount of 0.5 to 1 ug RNA. From the immunoSEQ multiplex PCR reads, TCRdb called clonotypes with MiXCR, one entry per CDR3 protein. Of 150,000 to 250,000 distinct CDR3 sequences detected, roughly 95% appear once; the ten largest clones hold about 0.096%. Germline assignment: CDR1 KGHDR and CDR2 SFDVKD. The CDR3 totals 14 residues. Germline trimming cut 9 bases from V and 6 bases from J; bases unmatched to any gene: 4. FACS was used to enrich TEMRA cells, whereas the CD8+ and CD4+ T cells were obtained by negative isolation.

The receptor comes from a human donor with multiple sclerosis. This chain connects TRBV24-1 to TRBJ2-2; 12 bases map to TRBD2. Sequencing input: CD4+ T cells from PBMCs. CDR3 loop: CATGLAGGAGELFF. The CDR3 region has the DNA TGTGCCACCGGTCTAGCGGGAGGGGCCGGGGAGCTGTTTTTT.